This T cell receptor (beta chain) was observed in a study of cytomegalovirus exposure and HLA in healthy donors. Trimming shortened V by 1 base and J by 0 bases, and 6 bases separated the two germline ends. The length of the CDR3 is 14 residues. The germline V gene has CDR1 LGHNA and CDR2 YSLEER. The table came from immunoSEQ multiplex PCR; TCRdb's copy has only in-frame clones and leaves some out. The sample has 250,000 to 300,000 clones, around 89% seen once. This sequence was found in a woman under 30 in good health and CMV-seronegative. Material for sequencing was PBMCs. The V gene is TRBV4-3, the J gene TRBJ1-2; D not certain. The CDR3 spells CASSQGGTNYGYTF. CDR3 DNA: TGCGCCAGCAGCCAAGGCGGGACTAACTATGGCTACACCTTC.